This T cell receptor (beta chain) was documented in a study of blood T cell repertoires in COVID-19. In germline, CDR1 is SGHRS, CDR2 YFSETQ. This CDR3 has 16 residues. The V and J ends lost 4 bases and 10 bases, in that order; junction bases with no gene match: 12. Libraries were prepared by immunoSEQ multiplex PCR; TCRdb keeps only in-frame clonotypes and omits some of them. The sample lists about 300,000 clones, about 91% occurring once. The V gene is TRBV5-1, the J gene TRBJ1-6; 9 bases fit TRBD1. This TCR came from a woman aged 25-40 years with COVID-19, enrolled during active disease. Sequencing used peripheral blood. The CDR3 DNA reads as TGCGCCAGCAGCCCATCTGACAGGGGGGCTTGGTCACCCCTCCACTTT. Protein: CASSPSDRGAWSPLHF.